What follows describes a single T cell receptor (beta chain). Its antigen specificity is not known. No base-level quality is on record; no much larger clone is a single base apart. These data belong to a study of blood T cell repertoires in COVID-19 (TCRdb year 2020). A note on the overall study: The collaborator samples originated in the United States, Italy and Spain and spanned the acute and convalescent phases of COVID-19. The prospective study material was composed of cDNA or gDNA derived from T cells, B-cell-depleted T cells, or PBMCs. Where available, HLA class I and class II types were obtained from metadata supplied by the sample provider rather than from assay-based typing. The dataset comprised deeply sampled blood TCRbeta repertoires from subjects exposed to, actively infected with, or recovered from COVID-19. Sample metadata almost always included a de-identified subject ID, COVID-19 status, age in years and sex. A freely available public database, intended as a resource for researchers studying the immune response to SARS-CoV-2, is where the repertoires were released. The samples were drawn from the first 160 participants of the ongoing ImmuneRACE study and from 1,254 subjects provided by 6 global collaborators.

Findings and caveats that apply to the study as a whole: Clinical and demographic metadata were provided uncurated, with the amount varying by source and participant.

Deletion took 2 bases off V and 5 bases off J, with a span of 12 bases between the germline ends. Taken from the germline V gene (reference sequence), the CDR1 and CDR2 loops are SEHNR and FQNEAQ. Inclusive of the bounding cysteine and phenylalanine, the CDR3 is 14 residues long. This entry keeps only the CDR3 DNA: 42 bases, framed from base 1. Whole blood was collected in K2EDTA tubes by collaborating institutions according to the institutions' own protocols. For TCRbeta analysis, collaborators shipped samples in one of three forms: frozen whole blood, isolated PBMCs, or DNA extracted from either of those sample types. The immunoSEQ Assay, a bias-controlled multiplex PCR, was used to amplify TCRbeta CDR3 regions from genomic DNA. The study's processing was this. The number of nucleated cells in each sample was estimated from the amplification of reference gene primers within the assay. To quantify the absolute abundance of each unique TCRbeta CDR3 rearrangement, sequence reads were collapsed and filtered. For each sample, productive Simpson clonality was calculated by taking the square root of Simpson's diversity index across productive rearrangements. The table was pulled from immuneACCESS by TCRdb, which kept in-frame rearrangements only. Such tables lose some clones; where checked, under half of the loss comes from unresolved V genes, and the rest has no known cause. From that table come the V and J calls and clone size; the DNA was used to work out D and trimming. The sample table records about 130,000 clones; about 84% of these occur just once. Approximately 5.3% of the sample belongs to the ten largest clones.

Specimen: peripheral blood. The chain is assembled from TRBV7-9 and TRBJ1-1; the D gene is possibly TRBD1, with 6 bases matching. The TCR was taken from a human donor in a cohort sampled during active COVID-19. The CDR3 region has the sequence CASSLSGGKTEAFF. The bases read TGTGCCAGCAGCTTATCGGGGGGCAAAACTGAAGCTTTCTTT.